Included here is one T cell receptor (beta chain) sequence, with context. Its target is not known. This entry is derived from a study of post-analysis software for immune sequencing data. Overall study: The cohort encompassed relapsing-remitting, secondary progressive and progressive-relapsing multiple sclerosis disease courses. Study-wide results and limits: Significantly decreased normalized Chao1 diversity was recorded for multiple sclerosis patients relative to controls. The authors found that F measure strongly co-clustered same-batch samples. TRBV5-6, TRBV5-1 and TRBV20-1 were among roughly 5 TRBV segments more frequent in patients than controls.

With 4 bases removed from V and 0 bases from J, the gap between germline ends came to 14 bases. Germline CDR1 is SGHRS and CDR2 is YFSETQ. The CDR3 runs to 15 residues. Tagging with unique molecular identifiers was a feature of the TCR beta cDNA libraries. cDNA molecules numbering roughly 0.5 million came from roughly 0.93 to 9.6 million T cells. MiXCR was run by TCRdb on the PCR reads, yielding one entry per CDR3 protein. This sample has roughly 600,000 distinct CDR3 sequences, with roughly 40% found just once. Sequenced input: blood. V usage is TRBV5-1 and J usage is TRBJ2-7; D might be TRBD1 (6 bases). The TCR comes from a girl aged 5 to 17 with multiple sclerosis. The CDR3 here is CASSLAGQYSYEQYF. In nucleotides, the CDR3 is TGCGCCAGCAGCCTGGCTGGACAGTACTCCTACGAGCAGTACTTC.